This T cell receptor (beta chain) was retrieved from a study of cytomegalovirus exposure and HLA in healthy donors. 13 Jbeta primers and 60 Vbeta primers were used for the PCR. Clones were sequenced by immunoSEQ multiplex PCR, and TCRdb holds only the in-frame ones, with some missing. The sample contains around 98,000 clones, about three quarters of which appear only once. Nominally healthy donors were sampled, though unrecorded immune exposures were likely. The V and J ends lost 8 bases and 0 bases respectively, with 16 bases between them. Germline CDR1 and CDR2: MNHEY and SMNVEV (reference sequence). The CDR3 is 16 residues long.

Material: PBMCs. The chain combines TRBV27 with TRBJ1-4; maybe TRBD1 (5 bases). The origin of this receptor is a man aged 35-49 years in good health and CMV-seronegative. Here the CDR3 reads CASRIRGSSTNEKLFF. The CDR3 DNA follows: TGTGCCAGCCGTATTAGGGGCTCGTCAACTAATGAAAAACTGTTTTTT.